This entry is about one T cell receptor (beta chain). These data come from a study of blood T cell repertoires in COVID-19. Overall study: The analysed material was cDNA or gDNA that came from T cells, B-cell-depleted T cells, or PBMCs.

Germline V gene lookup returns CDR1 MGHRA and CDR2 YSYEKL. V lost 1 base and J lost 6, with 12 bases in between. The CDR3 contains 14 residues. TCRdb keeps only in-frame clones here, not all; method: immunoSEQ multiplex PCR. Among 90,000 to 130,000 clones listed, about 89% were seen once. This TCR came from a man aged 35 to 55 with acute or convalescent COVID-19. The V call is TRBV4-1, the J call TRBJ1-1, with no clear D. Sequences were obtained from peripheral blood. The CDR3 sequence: CASSQVVRGSEAFF. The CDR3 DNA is TGCGCCAGCAGCCAAGTGGTGCGAGGATCTGAAGCTTTCTTT.